Listed below are T cell receptor beta chains from one sample, sequenced in a study of beta chain features in type 1 diabetes. Data came from immunoSEQ multiplex PCR; TCRdb stores just in-frame clones and leaves some out. The table lists about 170,000 clones, around 7.8% of them singletons. The sample taken for sequencing was central memory CD4+ T cells from blood. The receptors shown here come from a woman aged 40 to 49 with type 1 diabetes. CDR3s include the opening cysteine and the closing phenylalanine or tryptophan. The D gene is left open where the match is weak. Clone size appears in some rows only: once, few, many, or a class for an expanded clone.

CDR3 DNA: TGTGCCAGCAGCTTTGACTACGCTGAAGCTTTCTTT
CDR3 protein: CASSFDYAEAFF
J gene: TRBJ1-1
D gene: NA
V gene: TRBV7-2
clone size: NA

CDR3 DNA: TGTGCCAGCAGCTCGGGACAGTCAAGAGAGACCCAGTACTTC
CDR3 protein: CASSSGQSRETQYF
J gene: TRBJ2-5
D gene: TRBD1
V gene: TRBV7-2
clone size: few

CDR3 DNA: TGCAGCGTTTTTACAGGGTACACTGAAGCTTTCTTT
CDR3 protein: CSVFTGYTEAFF
J gene: TRBJ1-1
D gene: NA
V gene: TRBV29-1
clone size: few

CDR3 DNA: TGTGCCAGCAGCGTAGTCTCCGAGAGTGAGCAGTTCTTC
CDR3 protein: CASSVVSESEQFF
J gene: TRBJ2-1
D gene: NA
V gene: TRBV9
clone size: few

CDR3 DNA: TGTGCTAGTGGTTCGGGACAAGATCAAGAGACCCAGTACTTC
CDR3 protein: CASGSGQDQETQYF
J gene: TRBJ2-5
D gene: NA
V gene: TRBV12-5
clone size: NA

CDR3 DNA: TGTGCCAGCAGCGTAGAGGGAGTTAACGATCAGCCCCAGCATTTT
CDR3 protein: CASSVEGVNDQPQHF
J gene: TRBJ1-5
D gene: NA
V gene: TRBV9
clone size: NA

CDR3 DNA: TGCAGCGTTCACGGCGGCTACGAGCAGTACTTC
CDR3 protein: CSVHGGYEQYF
J gene: TRBJ2-7
D gene: NA
V gene: TRBV29-1
clone size: NA

CDR3 DNA: TGTGCCAGTAGTACCGCGGCGGGTTCGAACACCGGGGAGCTGTTTTTT
CDR3 protein: CASSTAAGSNTGELFF
J gene: TRBJ2-2
D gene: NA
V gene: TRBV19
clone size: few

CDR3 DNA: TGTGCCAGCTCTTGGGACTTTAAACAAGAGACCCAGTACTTC
CDR3 protein: CASSWDFKQETQYF
J gene: TRBJ2-5
D gene: NA
V gene: TRBV18
clone size: few

CDR3 DNA: TGCAGCGGTACCCGGGACAGGGGGTTCAATGAGCAGTTCTTC
CDR3 protein: CSGTRDRGFNEQFF
J gene: TRBJ2-1
D gene: TRBD1
V gene: TRBV29-1
clone size: NA

CDR3 DNA: TGTGCCAGCAGCCATAACCGGGCCCCGGGAGTAGCTTTCTTT
CDR3 protein: CASSHNRAPGVAFF
J gene: TRBJ1-1
D gene: NA
V gene: TRBV4-2
clone size: NA

CDR3 DNA: TGCGCCAGCAGCCAAGATGATAGAGGGTCCTACAATGAGCAGTTCTTC
CDR3 protein: CASSQDDRGSYNEQFF
J gene: TRBJ2-1
D gene: NA
V gene: TRBV4-1
clone size: NA

CDR3 DNA: TGTGCCAGCAGTCCCGGGACTACATACAATGAGCAGTTCTTC
CDR3 protein: CASSPGTTYNEQFF
J gene: TRBJ2-1
D gene: TRBD2
V gene: TRBV6-5
clone size: few

CDR3 DNA: TGTGCCTGGAGTGTACGGGTCGATCAGCCCCAGCATTTT
CDR3 protein: CAWSVRVDQPQHF
J gene: TRBJ1-5
D gene: NA
V gene: TRBV30
clone size: NA

CDR3 DNA: TGTGCCAGCAGTAACGGGGGGAAGGACATTCAGTACTTC
CDR3 protein: CASSNGGKDIQYF
J gene: TRBJ2-4
D gene: TRBD2
V gene: TRBV28
clone size: NA

CDR3 DNA: TGTGCCAGCAGTTTTCTAGCCCGCGAGCAGTACTTC
CDR3 protein: CASSFLAREQYF
J gene: TRBJ2-7
D gene: NA
V gene: TRBV28
clone size: few

CDR3 DNA: TGCAGCGTTCTAGCGGGGACGGGGGAGACCCAGTACTTC
CDR3 protein: CSVLAGTGETQYF
J gene: TRBJ2-5
D gene: TRBD2
V gene: TRBV29-1
clone size: few

CDR3 DNA: TGTGCCAGCAGCTTAAAGCAGGGGAGAGGCACTGAAGCTTTCTTT
CDR3 protein: CASSLKQGRGTEAFF
J gene: TRBJ1-1
D gene: NA
V gene: TRBV7-9
clone size: NA

CDR3 DNA: TGTGCCAGCAGTTTCCCGCGGGGGGGAGGCCAAGAGACCCAGTACTTC
CDR3 protein: CASSFPRGGGQETQYF
J gene: TRBJ2-5
D gene: TRBD2
V gene: TRBV28
clone size: few

CDR3 DNA: TGTGCCAGCAATTCTCTAGTAAGCACAGATACGCAGTATTTT
CDR3 protein: CASNSLVSTDTQYF
J gene: TRBJ2-3
D gene: NA
V gene: TRBV28
clone size: NA

CDR3 DNA: TGTGCCAGCAGCGAGCAAGATACGCAGTATTTT
CDR3 protein: CASSEQDTQYF
J gene: TRBJ2-3
D gene: NA
V gene: TRBV7-2
clone size: many

CDR3 DNA: TGCGCCAGCAGCCGGGGCTCCAATTGGGAGCAGTACTTC
CDR3 protein: CASSRGSNWEQYF
J gene: TRBJ2-7
D gene: NA
V gene: TRBV4-1
clone size: few

CDR3 DNA: TGTGCCAGCAGCCACTTCCTAAACTATGGCTACACCTTC
CDR3 protein: CASSHFLNYGYTF
J gene: TRBJ1-2
D gene: NA
V gene: TRBV11-2
clone size: NA

CDR3 DNA: TGTGCCAGCAGCCGAGGGGGGGCAGGGGTTCAGCCCCAGCATTTT
CDR3 protein: CASSRGGAGVQPQHF
J gene: TRBJ1-5
D gene: NA
V gene: TRBV27
clone size: few

CDR3 DNA: TGTGCCAGCTGGACAGCCTACTATGGCTACACCTTC
CDR3 protein: CASWTAYYGYTF
J gene: TRBJ1-2
D gene: NA
V gene: TRBV19
clone size: NA

CDR3 DNA: TGTGCCAGCATGTGGGTGGGCAGGAATCAGCCCCAGCATTTT
CDR3 protein: CASMWVGRNQPQHF
J gene: TRBJ1-5
D gene: NA
V gene: TRBV28
clone size: few

CDR3 DNA: TGTGCCAGCAGCCAAGATCGGGGACAGGGTTCACCCCTCCACTTT
CDR3 protein: CASSQDRGQGSPLHF
J gene: TRBJ1-6
D gene: TRBD1
V gene: TRBV4-2
clone size: few

CDR3 DNA: TGTGCCAGCAGTGTAGACAGGGGGCCCTATGGCTACACCTTC
CDR3 protein: CASSVDRGPYGYTF
J gene: TRBJ1-2
D gene: TRBD1
V gene: TRBV6-1
clone size: NA

CDR3 DNA: TGTGCCAGCAGCTCCCCGACAGGGCCCTTTCGCTCGGGGGCCAACGTCCTGACTTTC
CDR3 protein: CASSSPTGPFRSGANVLTF
J gene: TRBJ2-6
D gene: TRBD1
V gene: TRBV7-8
clone size: few

CDR3 DNA: TGCGCCAGCAGCCAAGCAGATCGCCAAGAGACCCAGTACTTC
CDR3 protein: CASSQADRQETQYF
J gene: TRBJ2-5
D gene: NA
V gene: TRBV4-1
clone size: few

CDR3 DNA: TGTGCCAGCAGCTTTGCGGGTTCTGAGACCCAGTACTTC
CDR3 protein: CASSFAGSETQYF
J gene: TRBJ2-5
D gene: NA
V gene: TRBV7-2
clone size: few

CDR3 DNA: TGTGCCAGTAGTATAGGATGGGCTAGCGGGCGTACCTACAATGAGCAGTTCTTC
CDR3 protein: CASSIGWASGRTYNEQFF
J gene: TRBJ2-1
D gene: TRBD2
V gene: TRBV19
clone size: NA

CDR3 DNA: TGTGCCAGCAGCTTGGATCAGTCGAACACTGAAGCTTTCTTT
CDR3 protein: CASSLDQSNTEAFF
J gene: TRBJ1-1
D gene: NA
V gene: TRBV5-5
clone size: few

CDR3 DNA: TGTGCCATCAGTTACCAGTCAGGGGGCTACAATGAGCAGTTCTTC
CDR3 protein: CAISYQSGGYNEQFF
J gene: TRBJ2-1
D gene: TRBD1
V gene: TRBV10-3
clone size: few

CDR3 DNA: TGTGCCAGCAAGTCGGGGGTGGAAGAGACCCAGTACTTC
CDR3 protein: CASKSGVEETQYF
J gene: TRBJ2-5
D gene: NA
V gene: TRBV5-4
clone size: NA

CDR3 DNA: TGTGCCAGCAGCTTAGACTCCACTGAAGCTTTCTTT
CDR3 protein: CASSLDSTEAFF
J gene: TRBJ1-1
D gene: NA
V gene: TRBV11-2
clone size: NA

CDR3 DNA: TGTGCCACCAGCAGAGATTTAGTCAGGGCCGAGCAGTACTTC
CDR3 protein: CATSRDLVRAEQYF
J gene: TRBJ2-7
D gene: NA
V gene: TRBV15
clone size: NA

CDR3 DNA: TGTGCCAGCAGCCGACAGGGGATGGACTATGGCTACACCTTC
CDR3 protein: CASSRQGMDYGYTF
J gene: TRBJ1-2
D gene: TRBD1
V gene: TRBV7-9
clone size: NA

CDR3 DNA: TGTGCCAGCAGTGAATCCAGGGGGCGGAACTATGGCTACACCTTC
CDR3 protein: CASSESRGRNYGYTF
J gene: TRBJ1-2
D gene: TRBD1
V gene: TRBV25-1
clone size: NA

CDR3 DNA: TGTGCCAGCAGGCGAAACAGGGGCGCCTTC
CDR3 protein: CASRRNRGAF
J gene: TRBJ1-2
D gene: TRBD1
V gene: TRBV5-8
clone size: few

CDR3 DNA: TGCGCCAGCAGCCTCTACTCCTACAATGAGCAGTTCTTC
CDR3 protein: CASSLYSYNEQFF
J gene: TRBJ2-1
D gene: NA
V gene: TRBV4-3
clone size: NA

CDR3 DNA: TGTGCCAGCAGCTTTTCAGTGCCTACCGGGGAGCTGTTTTTT
CDR3 protein: CASSFSVPTGELFF
J gene: TRBJ2-2
D gene: NA
V gene: TRBV7-9
clone size: NA

CDR3 DNA: TGTGCCAGCTCACCGGGACAGGGAGAGACCCAGTACTTC
CDR3 protein: CASSPGQGETQYF
J gene: TRBJ2-5
D gene: TRBD1
V gene: TRBV18
clone size: NA